These 26 T cell receptor beta chains came from one sample sequenced in a study of cytomegalovirus exposure and HLA in healthy donors. TCRdb's copy holds only in-frame clones and misses some; the assay was immunoSEQ multiplex PCR. The top ten hold about 0.86% of the sample, which has 280,000 or so clones, over 75% seen once. Material for sequencing was PBMCs. The receptors here all came from a woman younger than 30 in good health and CMV-seronegative.

A few counts support this clone. The chain carries TRBV7-6 and TRBJ1-2, with TRBD1 matching 11 bases. This CDR3 has 15 residues. V lost 5 bases and J lost 2; bases outside the gene matches: 4. Germline lookup yields CDR1 SGHVS and CDR2 FNYEAQ. The CDR3 here is CASSAGQGANYGYTF. Here the CDR3 DNA reads TGTGCCAGCAGCGCCGGACAGGGGGCGAACTATGGCTACACCTTC. The full variable domain, rest sourced from reference TRBV7-6 and TRBJ1-2, is GAGVSQSPRYKVTKRGQDVALRCDPISGHVSLYWYRQALGQGPEFLTYFNYEAQQDKSGLPNDRFSAERPEGSISTLTIQRTEQRDSAMYRCASSAGQGANYGYTFGSGTRLTVV.

The chain joins TRBV5-1 to TRBJ2-7; 9 bases are a match to TRBD2. Unmatched junction bases numbered 4, after V lost 0 bases and J lost 3 bases. The CDR3 has 15 residues. Germline loops: CDR1 SGHRS, CDR2 YFSETQ. The CDR3 DNA reads as TGCGCCAGCAGCTTGGTTGCGGGAGGGAACTACGAGCAGTACTTC. Encoded protein: CASSLVAGGNYEQYF.

This clone showed up just a few times. The chain uses TRBV4-1 and TRBJ2-2; 7 nucleotides align to TRBD2. The germline V gene encodes CDR1 MGHRA and CDR2 YSYEKL. V lost 4 bases to trimming and J lost 2 bases; unmatched junction nucleotides: 4. CDR3 size: 15 residues. CDR3 region: CASSLGGSNTGELFF. The CDR3 DNA reads as TGCGCCAGCAGCCTGGGCGGGAGTAACACCGGGGAGCTGTTTTTT.

The J gene is TRBJ2-1, the V gene TRBV5-6; 8 nucleotides align to TRBD2. Germline V gene sequence: CDR1 SGHDT, CDR2 YYEEEE. The CDR3 consists of 15 residues. J gave up 5 bases and V 1 base, and 5 bases lay outside the gene matches. The CDR3 nucleotides read TGTGCCAGCAGCTTGTTCACTAGCGGAGACAATGAGCAGTTCTTC. It yields the protein CASSLFTSGDNEQFF.

The chain is built from TRBV29-1 and TRBJ2-1; 10 positions agree with TRBD2. Germline-derived CDR1 and CDR2 are SQVTM and ANQGSEA. The CDR3 sequence is 14 residues long. J lost 6 bases, V lost 4 bases, and 6 bases had no gene match. The CDR3 DNA reads as TGCAGCGTTGCAACTAGCGGGGCAGCCAATGAGCAGTTCTTC. It is translated as CSVATSGAANEQFF.

V usage is TRBV30 and J usage is TRBJ2-6; no reliable D call. CDR1 is GTSNPN, CDR2 SVGIG, per germline (reference sequence). CDR3 length equals 12 residues. The V end was cut by 3 bases, the J end by 3 bases, with 3 bases between. The DNA of the CDR3 is TGTGCCTGGAGCGGTGGGGCCAACGTCCTGACTTTC. It specifies CAWSGGANVLTF.

The chain has TRBV19 and TRBJ2-7; 7 bases align to TRBD1. After removal of 5 bases from V and 3 bases from J, the junction contained 10 bases not matched to a gene. The CDR3 extends over 15 amino acids. Germline assignment: CDR1 LNHDA and CDR2 SQIVND (reference sequence). In nucleotides, the CDR3 is TGTGCCAGTAGTTCGCCTAGACAGGGTGTCTACGAGCAGTACTTC. It translates to CASSSPRQGVYEQYF.

The chain carries TRBV5-1 and TRBJ1-5; D is unresolved. The germline CDR1 and CDR2 sequences are SGHRS and YFSETQ. The CDR3 totals 15 residues. V was cut by 4 bases and J by 4 bases, with 15 bases left in between. CDR3 DNA: TGCGCCAGCAGCCGAGTATCAGGAAAGAATCAGCCCCAGCATTTT. Translating it yields CASSRVSGKNQPQHF.

This clone has just one count. Other DNA sequences in the same sample also yield this CDR3. CDR3 sequence (DNA): TGTGCCAGCTCACCATTGGCGGGAGGTCTCACAGATACGCAGTATTTT. This encodes CASSPLAGGLTDTQYF. The chain links TRBV18 to TRBJ2-3, with 8 bases matching TRBD2. CDR1 is KGHSH and CDR2 is LQKENI in the germline V gene. Unmatched junction bases numbered 6, after V lost 2 bases and J lost 2 bases. The CDR3 length is 16 residues. Full variable domain (outside the CDR3, taken from reference TRBV18 and TRBJ2-3): NAGVMQNPRHLVRRRGQEARLRCSPMKGHSHVYWYRQLPEEGLKFMVYLQKENIIDESGMPKERFSAEFPKEGPSILRIQQVVRGDSAAYFCASSPLAGGLTDTQYFGPGTRLTVL.

CDR3 coding DNA: TGTGCCAGCAGTCCCACGGGGGGGACGATGGGGGACACTGAAGCTTTCTTT. Protein sequence: CASSPTGGTMGDTEAFF. This sequence joins TRBV27 and TRBJ1-1; possible D gene TRBD1, 5 bases. CDR3 length: 17 residues. Between the trimmed V and J ends, which lost 5 bases and 3 bases, there was a span of 22 bases. Germline V lookup: CDR1 MNHEY, CDR2 SMNVEV (reference sequence).

The chain employs TRBV11-2 and TRBJ2-7; the D gene is possibly TRBD2 (6 bases). Germline CDR1 is SGHAT and CDR2 is FQNNGV. With 4 bases removed from V and 6 bases from J, the gap between germline ends came to 19 bases. This CDR3 has 15 residues. This chain's CDR3 is CASSSPLGAGPEQYF. The CDR3 region has the DNA TGTGCCAGCAGCTCTCCCCTTGGGGCGGGACCCGAGCAGTACTTC.

The V gene is TRBV5-1, the J gene TRBJ1-5; no clear D. The V end lost 4 bases, the J end lost 5 bases, and 13 bases lay between the germline ends. In germline, CDR1 is SGHRS, CDR2 YFSETQ. The CDR3 is 14 amino acids. CDR3 in amino acids: CASSRSPGDQPQHF. The CDR3 DNA reads as TGCGCCAGCAGCCGTAGCCCGGGAGATCAGCCCCAGCATTTT.

A few counts support this clone. The J gene is TRBJ1-5, the V gene TRBV30; D may be TRBD1 (5 bases). CDR3 length: 13 amino acids. Deletions cut 5 bases from V and 4 bases from J, with 12 bases between. In germline, CDR1 is GTSNPN, CDR2 SVGIG (reference sequence). This CDR3 is CAWERGINQPQHF. For the CDR3, the DNA is TGTGCCTGGGAACGGGGGATAAATCAGCCCCAGCATTTT. The full variable domain, rest sourced from reference TRBV30 and TRBJ1-5, is SQTIHQWPATLVQPVGSPLSLECTVEGTSNPNLYWYRQAAGRGLQLLFYSVGIGQISSEVPQNLSASRPQDRQFILSSKKLLLSDSGFYLCAWERGINQPQHFGDGTRLSIL.

The chain couples TRBV5-1 to TRBJ2-1, with a possible D match to TRBD2 (6 bases). The CDR3 extends over 16 amino acids. Germline loops: CDR1 SGHRS, CDR2 YFSETQ. Trimming took off 4 bases at V and 8 bases at J, with 22 bases between the two ends. The CDR3: CASSTTRLVAIDEQFF. CDR3 coding DNA: TGCGCCAGCAGCACCACTCGACTAGTCGCTATTGATGAGCAGTTCTTC.

This clone was seen more than once but under ten times. The rearrangement uses TRBV28 and TRBJ2-5; 9 bases agree with TRBD1. Germline V gene data show CDR1 as MDHEN and CDR2 as SYDVKM. This CDR3 has 15 residues. V shed 5 bases, J shed 3 bases, and the junction held 7 bases outside the gene matches. The CDR3 region is CASSDPGTGKETQYF. Written as DNA, the CDR3 is TGTGCCAGCAGTGATCCCGGGACAGGGAAAGAGACCCAGTACTTC. Full variable domain (outside the CDR3, taken from reference TRBV28 and TRBJ2-5): DVKVTQSSRYLVKRTGEKVFLECVQDMDHENMFWYRQDPGLGLRLIYFSYDVKMKEKGDIPEGYSVSREKKERFSLILESASTNQTSMYLCASSDPGTGKETQYFGPGTRLLVL.

The chain joins TRBV18 to TRBJ2-3; D unclear. There are 14 residues in the CDR3. Between the trimmed V and J ends, which lost 0 bases and 0 bases, there was a span of 4 bases. Looked up from germline, CDR1 is KGHSH and CDR2 is LQKENI. CDR3: CASSPPASTDTQYF. The CDR3 bases are TGTGCCAGCTCACCACCGGCCAGCACAGATACGCAGTATTTT.

The J gene is TRBJ2-1, the V gene TRBV9, with D unresolved. Germline lookup yields CDR1 SGDLS and CDR2 YYNGEE. This CDR3 is 13 amino acids long. V lost 3 bases and J lost 8, with 12 bases in between. The CDR3 loop reads CASSAPPVYEQFF. The CDR3 bases are TGTGCCAGCAGCGCCCCCCCGGTTTATGAGCAGTTCTTC.

The chain recombines TRBV27 with TRBJ2-7, with 7 bases fitting TRBD2. This CDR3 region has 14 residues. Per germline, CDR1 MNHEY and CDR2 SMNVEV (reference sequence). Trimming at V came to 8 bases and at J to 4 bases, leaving 11 bases not matched to a gene. This CDR3 is CASSLLGGIYEQYF. The CDR3 nucleotides are TGTGCCAGCTCCCTGCTGGGGGGGATATACGAGCAGTACTTC.

CDR3: CASSQSVNTEAFF. The CDR3 DNA reads as TGCGCCAGCAGCCAATCCGTGAACACTGAAGCTTTCTTT. This chain connects TRBV4-1 to TRBJ1-1; no reliable D call. Deletions cut 2 bases from V and 0 bases from J, with 4 bases between. Germline CDR1 is MGHRA and CDR2 is YSYEKL. The CDR3 is 13 residues long.

The rearrangement uses TRBV19 and TRBJ2-3; TRBD2 agrees at 8 bases. Germline CDR1 and CDR2: LNHDA and SQIVND (reference sequence). The CDR3 runs to 19 residues. With 6 bases clipped from V and 2 bases from J, the junction kept 19 bases outside the gene matches. CDR3 region: CASSLDSGGRGFDTDTQYF. The CDR3 nucleotides are TGTGCCAGTAGCTTAGACAGCGGGGGTAGGGGTTTTGACACAGATACGCAGTATTTT.

The chain carries TRBV5-1 and TRBJ1-1; TRBD1 might be the D (5 bases). Germline lookup yields CDR1 SGHRS and CDR2 YFSETQ. The CDR3 length is 15 residues. Trimming cost V 1 base and J 6 bases, with 16 bases left between them. The CDR3 bases are TGCGCCAGCAGCTTGTGGGGAGGGGAGGATGCTGAAGCTTTCTTT. Translated: CASSLWGGEDAEAFF.

This CDR3 is CASSSLGTGGSYEQYF. As DNA, the CDR3 is TGTGCCAGCAGCTCACTGGGGACAGGGGGGTCCTACGAGCAGTACTTC. The chain joins TRBV11-2 to TRBJ2-7; TRBD1 matches at 11 bases. Trimming at V came to 4 bases and at J to 1 base, leaving 6 bases not matched to a gene. This CDR3 is 16 amino acids long. The germline V gene has CDR1 SGHAT and CDR2 FQNNGV.

The gene calls are TRBV2 and TRBJ2-1, with a tentative D call TRBD1 (6 bases). This CDR3 spans 16 amino acids. Germline CDR1 and CDR2: SNHLY and FYNNEI. The ends were cut back, 6 bases at V and 12 bases at J, with 27 bases in the middle. This CDR3 reads CASSPFEGQPADGQFF. CDR3 nucleotide sequence: TGTGCCAGCAGCCCCTTCGAGGGACAACCCGCCGACGGGCAGTTCTTC.

The chain has TRBV28 and TRBJ2-7; the match to TRBD2 covers 8 bases. J lost 0 bases, V lost 4 bases, and 11 bases had no gene match. Looked up from germline, CDR1 is MDHEN and CDR2 is SYDVKM. CDR3 length: 17 residues. The DNA for the CDR3 is TGTGCCAGCAGTTCGCTAGGCCGGGGGGGAAGCTCCTACGAGCAGTACTTC. It translates to CASSSLGRGGSSYEQYF.

The rearrangement uses TRBV9 and TRBJ2-5; D is undetermined. The CDR3 has 14 amino acids. Germline CDR1 and CDR2: SGDLS and YYNGEE. V was shortened by 0 bases and J by 7 bases, with 13 bases between the two germline ends. The CDR3 protein is CASSVVESAGTQYF. The DNA of the CDR3 is TGTGCCAGCAGCGTAGTTGAGTCCGCAGGGACCCAGTACTTC.

This rearrangement joins TRBV4-3 to TRBJ2-6, with D tentatively TRBD2 (5 bases). From germline, CDR1 is LGHNA and CDR2 YSLEER. This CDR3 contains 16 residues. The V and J ends lost 2 bases and 0 bases respectively, with 8 bases between them. The CDR3 region has the DNA TGCGCCAGCAGCCAAAACGCGGGCTCTGGGGCCAACGTCCTGACTTTC. It codes for CASSQNAGSGANVLTF.